This TCR beta chain came from a study of blood T cell repertoires in COVID-19. Study background: Nucleic acid was either cDNA or gDNA, and it came from T cells, B-cell-depleted T cells, or PBMCs.

Original processing methods: How many nucleated cells were present was estimated from reference gene primer amplification. Clones were sequenced by immunoSEQ multiplex PCR, and TCRdb holds only the in-frame ones, with some missing. V, J and clone size were drawn from that table, and D and trimming were deduced from the DNA. The sample records a few hundred thousand clones, approximately 88% being singletons. V gave up 3 bases and J gave up 2 bases, with 7 bases separating them. CDR3 length: 13 amino acids. The germline V gene encodes CDR1 SGDLS and CDR2 YYNGEE. The chain has TRBV9 and TRBJ2-3; D is unresolved. Sequencing used PBMCs or T cells enriched from blood (not recorded which). The sequence was collected from a man between 25 and 39 years old who had recovered from COVID-19. This CDR3 reads CASSARSTDTQYF. The CDR3 coding sequence is TGTGCCAGCAGCGCGAGGTCCACAGATACGCAGTATTTT.